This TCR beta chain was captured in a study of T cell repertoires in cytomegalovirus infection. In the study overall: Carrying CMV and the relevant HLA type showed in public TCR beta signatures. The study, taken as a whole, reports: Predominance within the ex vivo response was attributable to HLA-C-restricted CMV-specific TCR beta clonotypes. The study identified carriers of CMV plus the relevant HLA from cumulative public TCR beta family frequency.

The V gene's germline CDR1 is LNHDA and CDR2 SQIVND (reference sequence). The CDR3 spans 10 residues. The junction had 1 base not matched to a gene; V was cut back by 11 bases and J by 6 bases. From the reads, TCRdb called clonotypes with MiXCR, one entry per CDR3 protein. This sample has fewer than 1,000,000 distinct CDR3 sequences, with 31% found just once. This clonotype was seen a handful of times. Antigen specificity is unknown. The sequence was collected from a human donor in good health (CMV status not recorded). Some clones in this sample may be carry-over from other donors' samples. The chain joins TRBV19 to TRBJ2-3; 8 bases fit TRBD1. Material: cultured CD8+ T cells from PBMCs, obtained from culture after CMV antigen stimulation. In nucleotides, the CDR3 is TGTGCCGCAGGGGGCGATACGCAGTATTTT. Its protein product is CAAGGDTQYF. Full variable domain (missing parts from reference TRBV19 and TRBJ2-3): DGGITQSPKYLFRKEGQNVTLSCEQNLNHDAMYWYRQDPGQGLRLIYYSQIVNDFQKGDIAEGYSVSREKKESFPLTVTSAQKNPTAFYLCAAGGDTQYFGPGTRLTVL.